A selection of T cell receptor beta chains follows, all from one sample in a study of a mutant IDH1 vaccine in newly diagnosed glioma. Sequenced by immunoSEQ multiplex PCR; TCRdb stores in-frame clones only, minus some. Of around 45,000 clones in the sample, 88% were seen once. Their specific antigens are unknown. This sample comprised PBMCs, obtained from a glioma patient whose treatment included an IDH1 peptide vaccine. Receptors originate from a woman aged 40 to 50 with glioma. Each CDR3 is given with its conserved first and last residue. A D gene is named only where the DNA matches it firmly. Size is omitted from some rows. Given values are once, few, many or a class for expanded clones.

j_gene	d_gene	abundance	v_gene	CDR3aa	CDR3nt
TRBJ1-1	.	few	TRBV2	CASSVQGGEAFF	TGTGCCAGCAGTGTACAGGGCGGTGAAGCTTTCTTT
TRBJ1-1	.	.	TRBV5-4	CASTRGLGDTEAFF	TGTGCCAGCACTCGGGGGCTCGGGGACACTGAAGCTTTCTTT
TRBJ1-1	.	.	TRBV5-5	CASSPLGMENTEAFF	TGTGCCAGCAGCCCCCTTGGGATGGAAAACACTGAAGCTTTCTTT
TRBJ2-3	TRBD2	.	TRBV10-1	CATAQGYHLAGEITDTQYF	TGCGCCACCGCCCAGGGGTACCACCTAGCGGGGGAGATCACAGATACGCAGTATTTT
TRBJ1-1	TRBD1	.	TRBV18	CASSQHRGGSTEAFF	TGTGCCAGCTCACAACACAGGGGAGGGAGCACTGAAGCTTTCTTT
TRBJ2-3	TRBD2	.	TRBV5-4	CASSTRTSGRRVTDTQYF	TGTGCCAGCAGCACCCGGACTAGCGGGAGGCGTGTCACAGATACGCAGTATTTT
TRBJ2-7	TRBD1	few	TRBV4-1	CASSQGQGAYEQYF	TGCGCCAGCAGCCAAGGGCAGGGGGCCTACGAGCAGTACTTC
TRBJ2-1	.	.	TRBV2	CASWASSSYNEQFF	TGTGCCAGCTGGGCGTCAAGCTCCTACAATGAGCAGTTCTTC
TRBJ1-5	TRBD1	.	TRBV28	CASRPRDRVSQPQHF	TGTGCCAGCAGACCTCGGGACAGGGTCTCTCAGCCCCAGCATTTT
TRBJ2-5	.	.	TRBV7-8	CASSQRDFSGTQYF	TGTGCCAGCAGCCAACGGGACTTCTCGGGAACCCAGTACTTC